A selection of T cell receptor beta chains follows, all from one sample in a study of cytomegalovirus exposure and HLA in healthy donors. Data came from immunoSEQ multiplex PCR; TCRdb stores just in-frame clones and leaves some out. The sample has about 190,000 clones, 70% to 80% seen once. The sequenced sample was PBMCs. The origin of the receptors is a woman between 50 and 59 years old in good health and CMV-seronegative. The CDR3 runs from the conserved cysteine through the conserved F or W. The order of the fields is V gene, D gene, clone size, J gene, CDR3 protein, CDR3 DNA. A D gene is named only where the DNA matches it firmly. The size of a clone is reported for some rows only, either as once, few or many, or as a class for expanded clones.

V: TRBV7-3
D: .
size: .
J: TRBJ1-5
CDR3: CASSLSDSHSNQPQHF
DNA: TGTGCCAGCAGCTTATCTGACAGCCATAGCAATCAGCCCCAGCATTTT

V: TRBV6-5
D: .
size: few
J: TRBJ1-2
CDR3: CASSMTAGSGYTF
DNA: TGTGCCAGCAGCATGACCGCAGGGTCTGGCTACACCTTC

V: TRBV7-2
D: TRBD1
size: .
J: TRBJ1-1
CDR3: CATRTGQGTNTEAFF
DNA: TGTGCCACCCGAACGGGACAGGGAACAAACACTGAAGCTTTCTTT

V: TRBV6-1
D: .
size: .
J: TRBJ2-2
CDR3: CASRQGTQTGELFF
DNA: TGTGCCAGCAGACAGGGAACTCAAACCGGGGAGCTGTTTTTT

V: TRBV5-1
D: TRBD1
size: .
J: TRBJ2-7
CDR3: CASSISPGQSSYEQYF
DNA: TGCGCCAGCAGCATCTCCCCGGGACAGTCTAGCTACGAGCAGTACTTC

V: TRBV28
D: .
size: .
J: TRBJ1-4
CDR3: CASSSTLQYNEKLFF
DNA: TGTGCCAGCAGTTCCACCCTGCAGTATAATGAAAAACTGTTTTTT

V: TRBV7-2
D: TRBD2
size: once
J: TRBJ2-7
CDR3: CASSLAVAGASYEQYF
DNA: TGTGCCAGCAGCTTAGCAGTAGCGGGGGCGTCGTACGAGCAGTACTTC

V: TRBV28
D: TRBD1
size: .
J: TRBJ2-4
CDR3: CASTKGQGANIQYF
DNA: TGTGCCAGCACCAAGGGACAGGGTGCGAACATTCAGTACTTC

V: TRBV10-3
D: TRBD1
size: .
J: TRBJ1-1
CDR3: CAIKRDSTNTEAFF
DNA: TGTGCCATCAAAAGGGACAGCACGAACACTGAAGCTTTCTTT

V: TRBV11-3
D: TRBD1
size: .
J: TRBJ2-3
CDR3: CASSWGRTGAADTQYF
DNA: TGTGCCAGCAGCTGGGGGAGGACAGGGGCGGCGGATACGCAGTATTTT

V: TRBV7-3
D: .
size: .
J: TRBJ2-1
CDR3: CASSLDSTYNEQFF
DNA: TGTGCCAGCAGCCTCGACAGCACCTACAATGAGCAGTTCTTC

V: TRBV29-1
D: TRBD1
size: .
J: TRBJ2-1
CDR3: CSALTGYNEQFF
DNA: TGCAGCGCCTTGACAGGGTACAATGAGCAGTTCTTC

V: TRBV18
D: .
size: .
J: TRBJ1-1
CDR3: CASSPPAGGSEAFF
DNA: TGTGCCAGCTCACCACCAGCGGGAGGGTCTGAAGCTTTCTTT

V: TRBV5-1
D: .
size: .
J: TRBJ1-2
CDR3: CASSIRTGSVGDGYTF
DNA: TGCGCCAGCAGCATACGGACCGGATCTGTAGGGGATGGCTACACCTTC